The following is a T cell receptor (beta chain) sequence with its context. Its specificity is unknown. The data derive from a study of lymphopenia after photon versus proton radiotherapy. Study results and caveats: Photon-treated patients lost naive T cells and TCR diversity; proton-treated stayed stable.

Profiling relied on immunoSEQ multiplex PCR, and the TCRdb table lists in-frame clones only, not all of them. Here the sample spans some 38,000 clones, around nine tenths being singletons. Per germline, CDR1 SNHLY and CDR2 FYNNEI. CDR3 length: 17 residues. V was clipped by 5 bases and J by 0 bases; unmatched bases: 6. This chain connects TRBV2 to TRBJ2-6, with 8 bases fitting TRBD2. This sample comprised peripheral blood, obtained from a patient treated with photon-based radiotherapy. The receptor was isolated from a man in his sixties with cholangiocarcinoma. The CDR3 loop is CASSRLAISSGANVLTF. The CDR3 DNA reads as TGTGCCAGCAGTAGACTAGCGATCAGCTCTGGGGCCAACGTCCTGACTTTC.